What follows is one T cell receptor (beta chain) and its context. Original processing notes: The assay estimated nucleated cells by amplifying reference gene primers. TCRdb keeps only in-frame clones here, not all; method: immunoSEQ multiplex PCR. V, J and clone size reflect that table, while D and trimming were determined from the DNA. The table has around 250,000 clones, 65% to 85% seen once; the top ten hold approximately 6%. The CDR3 totals 15 residues. V shed 5 bases and J shed 1 base, with 14 bases lying between them. The germline gives CDR1 MNHEY, CDR2 SMNVEV (reference sequence). The sample comes from a study of blood T cell repertoires in COVID-19. Study as a whole: Nucleic acid was either cDNA or gDNA, and it came from T cells, B-cell-depleted T cells, or PBMCs.

Material: peripheral blood. The chain has TRBV27 and TRBJ1-1, with a tentative D call TRBD1 (5 bases). This TCR was sampled from an elderly man with acute or convalescent COVID-19. CDR3 bases: TGTGCCAGCAGTGCCGCAGGGTTTGGGAACACTGAAGCTTTCTTT. Amino acid sequence: CASSAAGFGNTEAFF.